This entry is about one TCR beta chain. V lost 10 bases and J lost 3, with 10 bases in between. The CDR3 consists of 12 residues. CDR1 MDHEN and CDR2 SYDVKM come from the germline V gene. This record belongs to a study of blood T cell repertoires in COVID-19. The protocol was immunoSEQ multiplex PCR, while the TCRdb copy is restricted to in-frame clones and leaves out a portion. This table holds under 250,000 clones, 80% to 90% found once. The receptor comes from a man aged 40-49 years with active or convalescent COVID-19. Sequenced material: peripheral blood. The chain has TRBV28 and TRBJ1-5; D is unresolved. The CDR3 loop reads CATRESNQPQHF. Here the CDR3 DNA reads TGTGCCACCCGGGAATCCAATCAGCCCCAGCATTTT.